What follows are 5 T cell receptor beta chains derived from one specimen sequenced in a study of T cell responses to AZD1222 COVID-19 vaccine. This table comes from immunoSEQ multiplex PCR, and its TCRdb copy is limited to in-frame clones, with some not included. The data show under 95,000 clones, 88% seen once. This sample comprised peripheral blood, obtained 28 days after the second AZD1222 dose. The origin of the receptors is an adult who received the AZD1222 COVID-19 vaccine.

This clone has more than one count but fewer than ten. This sequence joins TRBV19 and TRBJ2-3; no firm D call. This CDR3 is 12 amino acids long. Germline values: CDR1 LNHDA, CDR2 SQIVND (reference sequence). The V end was cut by 5 bases, the J end by 4 bases, with 7 bases between. The CDR3 is CASSYGPDTQYF. The CDR3 DNA is TGTGCCAGTAGTTACGGGCCAGATACGCAGTATTTT.

This clone was seen a single time. The chain recombines TRBV6-5 with TRBJ1-1; tentatively, D is TRBD1 (6 bases). Trimming removed 6 bases at V and 0 bases at J, with 11 bases between. Germline CDR1 MNHEY, CDR2 SVGAGI. CDR3 size: 14 residues. DNA for the CDR3: TGTGCCAGCAGCCAGGACAGTCTGAACACTGAAGCTTTCTTT. Its translation is CASSQDSLNTEAFF.

In its sample, this clone is medium-sized (0.01 to 0.1%). The rearrangement links TRBV29-1 to TRBJ2-1; 9 bases agree with TRBD2. Germline lookup yields CDR1 SQVTM and CDR2 ANQGSEA. Unmatched junction bases numbered 10, after V lost 2 bases and J lost 8 bases. This CDR3 region has 15 residues. The CDR3 DNA reads as TGCAGCGTTGAATCGGGTAGCGGGGGACATGATGAGCAGTTCTTC. Its protein product is CSVESGSGGHDEQFF.

V and J are TRBV7-9 and TRBJ2-3, with TRBD2 matching 7 bases. The germline V gene has CDR1 SEHNR and CDR2 FQNEAQ (reference sequence). The CDR3 contains 16 residues. Trimming took 5 bases from V and 5 from J; bases not matched to a gene: 13. CDR3 nucleotide sequence: TGTGCCAGCAGCCCAAGGGTAGCGGGCACGAGAGATACGCAGTATTTT. Protein sequence: CASSPRVAGTRDTQYF.

This clone was recorded at least ten times. J is TRBJ2-7 and V is TRBV29-1; 8 bases are a match to TRBD1. The V segment lost 7 bases and the J segment 2 bases; nucleotides outside the gene matches: 4. This CDR3 region has 12 residues. Germline V gene sequence: CDR1 SQVTM, CDR2 ANQGSEA. CDR3 nucleotide sequence: TGCAGCGCTGGGACAGGAACCTACGAGCAGTACTTC. Protein sequence: CSAGTGTYEQYF.